The clone carrying this T cell receptor beta chain turned up a few times. The data belong to a study of patients and donors after allogeneic stem cell transplantation. This CDR3 comprises 20 residues. CDR1 is LGHDT, CDR2 YNNKEL, per germline (reference sequence). The J segment lost 0 bases and the V segment lost 0 bases, leaving 12 bases of the junction unmatched. MiXCR, run by TCRdb on the RT-PCR reads, gives a single entry per CDR3 protein. The sample shows 12,000 or so distinct CDR3 sequences, 20% to 25% of them seen only once. The sequencing input was blood, either unsorted or a sorted T cell fraction (not recorded which). The rearrangement links TRBV3-1 to TRBJ1-4, with 8 positions matching TRBD1. This receptor was obtained from a human donor who was either an allogeneic HSCT recipient or a stem cell or donor lymphocyte infusion donor (not recorded which). It is not recorded whose cells these are; they may come from a transplant donor. The CDR3 is CASSQEFGRGLLSTNEKLFF. CDR3 nucleotides: TGTGCCAGCAGCCAAGAATTTGGCAGGGGGCTACTATCAACTAATGAAAAACTGTTTTTT.